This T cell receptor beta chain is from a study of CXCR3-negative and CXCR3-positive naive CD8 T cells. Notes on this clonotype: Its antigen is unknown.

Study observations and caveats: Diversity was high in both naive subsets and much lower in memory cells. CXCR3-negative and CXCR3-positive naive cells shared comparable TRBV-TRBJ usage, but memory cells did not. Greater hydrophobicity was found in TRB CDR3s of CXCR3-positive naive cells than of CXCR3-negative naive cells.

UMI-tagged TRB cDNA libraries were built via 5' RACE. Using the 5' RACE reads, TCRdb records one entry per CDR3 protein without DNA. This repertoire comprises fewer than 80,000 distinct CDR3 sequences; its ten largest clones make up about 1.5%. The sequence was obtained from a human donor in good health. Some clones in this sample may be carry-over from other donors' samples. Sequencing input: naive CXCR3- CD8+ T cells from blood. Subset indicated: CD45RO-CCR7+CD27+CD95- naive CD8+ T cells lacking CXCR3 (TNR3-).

CDR3: CASSFNTEAFF. The chain combines TRBV12-3 or TRBV12-4 with TRBJ1-1. The length of the CDR3 is 11 residues.